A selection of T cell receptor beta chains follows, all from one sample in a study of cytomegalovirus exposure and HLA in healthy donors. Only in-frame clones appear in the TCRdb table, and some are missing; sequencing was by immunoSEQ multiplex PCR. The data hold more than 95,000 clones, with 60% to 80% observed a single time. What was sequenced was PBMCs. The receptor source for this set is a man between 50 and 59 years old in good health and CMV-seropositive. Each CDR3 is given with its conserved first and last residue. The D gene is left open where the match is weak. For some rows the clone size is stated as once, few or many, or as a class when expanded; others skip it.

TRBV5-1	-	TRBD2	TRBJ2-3	TGCGCCAGCAGCTCCCTCGTGACTAGCGGGAGCACAGATACGCAGTATTTT	CASSSLVTSGSTDTQYF
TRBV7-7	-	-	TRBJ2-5	TGTGCCAGCAGCATAGCCTTCGGGGAGACCCAGTACTTC	CASSIAFGETQYF
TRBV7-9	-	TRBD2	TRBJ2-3	TGTGCCAGCAGCCCACCAGCGGGGGGTTACACAGATACGCAGTATTTT	CASSPPAGGYTDTQYF
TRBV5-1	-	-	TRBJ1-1	TGCGCCAGCAGCCCGCGGACAGTAATGAACACTGAAGCTTTCTTT	CASSPRTVMNTEAFF
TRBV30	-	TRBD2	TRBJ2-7	TGTGCCTGGAGCTCGGGACTAGCAGACGAGCAGTACTTC	CAWSSGLADEQYF
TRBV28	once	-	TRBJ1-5	TGTGCCAGCAGGCCCGGGGGGAGCAATCAGCCCCAGCATTTT	CASRPGGSNQPQHF
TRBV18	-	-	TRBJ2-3	TGTGCCAGCTCCCCCCCGCAGGGTGGCATCCTTTCACAAGCAGATACGCAGTATTTT	CASSPPQGGILSQADTQYF
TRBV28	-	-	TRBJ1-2	TGTGCCAGCAGTCCCCCCCCGTACCGGGGCTATGGCTACACCTTC	CASSPPPYRGYGYTF
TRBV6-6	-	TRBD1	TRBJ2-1	TGTGCCAGCAGTTCCCGGGACAGGAACTACAATGAGCAGTTCTTC	CASSSRDRNYNEQFF
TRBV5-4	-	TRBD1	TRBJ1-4	TGTGCCAGCAGCCCAGGGGGCATGGGGGAAAAACTGTTTTTT	CASSPGGMGEKLFF
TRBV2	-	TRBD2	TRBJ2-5	TGTGCCAGCATTGTTGGGACTAGCGGGAGGGCGGAGACCCAGTACTTC	CASIVGTSGRAETQYF
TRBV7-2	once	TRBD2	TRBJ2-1	TGTGCCAGCAGCTTCTACCGACTGCGGGGGGGCCCCAATGAGCAGTTCTTC	CASSFYRLRGGPNEQFF
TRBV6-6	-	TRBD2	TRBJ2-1	TGTGCCAGCACGTTATCGAGCGGGGGGTACAATGAGCAGTTCTTC	CASTLSSGGYNEQFF
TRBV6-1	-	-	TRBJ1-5	TGTGCCAGCAGCAGGGATGGCAATCAGCCCCAGCATTTT	CASSRDGNQPQHF
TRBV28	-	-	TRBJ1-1	TGTGCCCTCAGGGGAGACCGACACACTGAAGCTTTCTTT	CALRGDRHTEAFF
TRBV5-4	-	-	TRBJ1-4	TGTGCCAGCAGCCTAAGGGGGTCGGGTTATAATGAAAAACTGTTTTTT	CASSLRGSGYNEKLFF
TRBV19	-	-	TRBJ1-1	TGTGCCAGTAGCCCCTCCAGCGCTGAAGCTTTCTTT	CASSPSSAEAFF
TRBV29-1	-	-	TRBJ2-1	TGCAGCGTAGTGATCCCTAGCTCCTACAATGAGCAGTTCTTC	CSVVIPSSYNEQFF
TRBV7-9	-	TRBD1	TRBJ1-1	TGTGCCAGCAGTTCCCATGGGACAGGGGAAGCTTTCTTT	CASSSHGTGEAFF
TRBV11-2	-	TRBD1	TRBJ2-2	TGTGCCAGCAGCTTAGCAGGGGGCACCGGGGAGCTGTTTTTT	CASSLAGGTGELFF
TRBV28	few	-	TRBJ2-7	TGTGCCAGCAGTTTAGGGCAGGGAGGCTACGAGCAGTACTTC	CASSLGQGGYEQYF
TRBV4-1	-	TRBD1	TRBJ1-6	TGCGCCAGCAGCCAAGCCCACCGGGACAGTGATAATTCACCCCTCCACTTT	CASSQAHRDSDNSPLHF